This entry lists 23 T cell receptor beta chains sequenced from one sample in a study of CD8 T cells in ankylosing spondylitis. TCRdb called the 5' RACE reads again in MiXCR, with one record for every CDR3 protein. Here the sample spans over 30,000 distinct CDR3 sequences, approximately 15% being singletons. The sequencing sample was made of blood. The receptors were gathered from a male donor with ankylosing spondylitis or in good health (not recorded which).

This clonotype came up many times. The CDR3, as DNA: TGTGCCAGCAGTCGGACTAGCGGGAACAATGAGCAGTTCTTC. It encodes CASSRTSGNNEQFF. The chain is built from TRBV6-4 and TRBJ2-1; TRBD2 matches at 12 bases. CDR1 MRHNA and CDR2 SNTAGT come from the germline V gene. With V trimmed by 5 bases and J by 5 bases, 1 base remained unmatched. This CDR3 contains 14 residues.

This clonotype showed up just once. The rearrangement uses TRBV30 and TRBJ1-4; 9 bases align to TRBD1. Germline CDR1 reads GTSNPN; CDR2 reads SVGIG (reference sequence). Unmatched junction bases numbered 5, after V lost 2 bases and J lost 7 bases. The CDR3 covers 14 residues. CDR3 region: CAWSWTGVGEKLFF. CDR3 coding DNA: TGTGCCTGGAGTTGGACAGGGGTAGGTGAAAAACTGTTTTTT.

The gene calls are TRBV7-8 and TRBJ1-1; 7 bases map to TRBD1. V was clipped by 5 bases and J by 0 bases; unmatched bases: 9. Germline V gives CDR1 SGHVS, CDR2 FQNEAQ. The CDR3 totals 16 residues. In DNA, the CDR3 is TGTGCCAGCAGCCCGGGGACAGCAAAAATGAACACTGAAGCTTTCTTT. Translation gives CASSPGTAKMNTEAFF.

The table lists this clonotype with a few counts. V usage is TRBV24-1 and J usage is TRBJ2-5; D remains unclear. CDR3 size: 13 residues. Deletions cut 6 bases from V and 5 bases from J, with 12 bases between. Germline CDR1 KGHDR, CDR2 SFDVKD. This chain's CDR3 is CATSNPGMETQYF. The CDR3 region has the DNA TGTGCCACCAGTAATCCGGGTATGGAGACCCAGTACTTC.

This clonotype was seen at least ten times. This rearrangement joins TRBV5-1 to TRBJ2-2; 8 nucleotides line up with TRBD1. The J segment lost 4 bases and the V segment lost 4 bases, leaving 3 bases of the junction unmatched. The CDR3 has 14 residues. Looked up from germline, CDR1 is SGHRS and CDR2 is YFSETQ. This chain's CDR3 is CASSADRGTGELFF. As DNA, the CDR3 is TGCGCCAGCAGCGCCGACAGGGGCACCGGGGAGCTGTTTTTT.

V usage is TRBV4-2 and J usage is TRBJ1-3; TRBD1 aligns across 7 bases. CDR1 and CDR2 (germline): LGHNA, YNFKEQ. After removal of 1 base from V and 1 base from J, the junction contained 4 bases not matched to a gene. The CDR3 spans 16 residues. The CDR3 region has the DNA TGTGCCAGCAGCCAAGCTCAGACAGGGTCTGGAAACACCATATATTTT. This sequence encodes CASSQAQTGSGNTIYF.

This clonotype was detected a few times. The chain is built from TRBV6-2 or TRBV6-3 and TRBJ2-1, with D perhaps matching TRBD1 or TRBD2 (5 bases each). CDR1 MNHEY and CDR2 SVGEGT come from the germline V gene. V lost 6 bases, J lost 3 bases, and 15 bases lay in between. The CDR3 is made up of 15 amino acids. The CDR3 bases are TGTGCCAGCAGAAAGAGGGGCTGGGGCTACAATGAGCAGTTCTTC. Protein product: CASRKRGWGYNEQFF.

J is TRBJ1-1 and V is TRBV28, with 8 nucleotides matching TRBD1. The germline V gene encodes CDR1 MDHEN and CDR2 SYDVKM. The CDR3 spans 19 residues. V was pared by 5 bases and J by 4 bases, with 21 bases of the junction left unmatched. Written as DNA, the CDR3 is TGTGCCAGCAGTCCTCTAGGGGACAGGAGCTCTTGGGTCAGCACTGAAGCTTTCTTT. Residues: CASSPLGDRSSWVSTEAFF.

The chain employs TRBV7-2 and TRBJ1-1; D is undetermined. Trimming shortened V by 4 bases and J by 6 bases, and 12 bases separated the two germline ends. Germline values: CDR1 SGHTA, CDR2 FQGNSA. The CDR3 sequence is 13 residues long. The CDR3 DNA reads as TGTGCCAGCAGCTACCGGGGTGCCCCTGAAGCTTTCTTT. This encodes CASSYRGAPEAFF.

The chain uses TRBV12-3 or TRBV12-4 and TRBJ1-1; no clear D. This CDR3 has 16 amino acids. V shed 4 bases and J shed 0 bases, with 15 bases lying between them. In nucleotides, the CDR3 is TGTGCCAGCAGTTACCCCAACAGAAACATGAACACTGAAGCTTTCTTT. It encodes CASSYPNRNMNTEAFF.

V is TRBV28 and J is TRBJ1-4, with 7 nucleotides matching TRBD1. Per germline, CDR1 MDHEN and CDR2 SYDVKM. There are 15 residues in the CDR3. J gave up 7 bases and V 4 bases, and 9 bases lay outside the gene matches. The CDR3 loop is CASSSSTGTSEKLFF. The CDR3 nucleotides are TGTGCCAGCAGTTCCTCGACAGGGACGAGTGAAAAACTGTTTTTT.

The chain uses TRBV10-3 and TRBJ2-7; 9 bases fit TRBD1. The CDR3 has 12 residues. CDR1 is ENHRY, CDR2 SYGVKD, per germline. J gave up 7 bases and V 8 bases, and 6 bases lay outside the gene matches. The CDR3: CAISPGTGEQYV. CDR3 coding DNA: TGTGCCATCTCTCCCGGGACAGGGGAGCAGTACGTC.

This sequence joins TRBV5-1 and TRBJ2-4; the D gene could be TRBD1 or TRBD2 (5 bases each). Germline V gives CDR1 SGHRS, CDR2 YFSETQ. The CDR3 is 14 amino acids. V was cut by 5 bases and J by 9 bases, with 18 bases left in between. CDR3 nucleotides: TGCGCCAGCAGTCTGGGACCGACCGAGGGCATTCAGTACTTC. This codes for CASSLGPTEGIQYF.

This clonotype was counted only a few times. This sequence joins TRBV28 and TRBJ2-3; TRBD2 matches at 7 bases. The CDR3 runs 16 residues. V gave up 5 bases and J gave up 4 bases; unmatched junction bases: 12. Germline CDR1 reads MDHEN; CDR2 reads SYDVKM. This CDR3 reads CASSPPGGWSPDTQYF. In DNA form, the CDR3 reads TGTGCCAGCAGTCCCCCCGGGGGGTGGTCTCCAGATACGCAGTATTTT.

This sequence joins TRBV14 and TRBJ1-1; maybe TRBD1 (5 bases). Germline V CDR1 and CDR2: SGHDN, FVKESK. The CDR3 sequence is 14 residues long. V lost 4 bases and J 8 bases, leaving 17 bases between the germline ends. CDR3 sequence (DNA): TGTGCCAGCAGCCGGGGGGGTTGGGTACCCGAAGCTTTCTTT. Translated: CASSRGGWVPEAFF.

In this sample, this clonotype turned up a few times. The V gene is TRBV29-1, the J gene TRBJ1-1, with D unresolved. The CDR3 sequence is 11 residues long. Per germline, CDR1 SQVTM and CDR2 ANQGSEA. CDR3 bases: TGCTTCGTTCGGCTGAACACTGAAGCTTTCTTT. Translating it yields CFVRLNTEAFF.

As DNA, the CDR3 is TGTGCCAGCAGCCAACGAGGCACCGGGGAGCTGTTTTTT. Translated, it gives CASSQRGTGELFF. This chain connects TRBV3-1 to TRBJ2-2; D ambiguous. The germline V gene encodes CDR1 LGHDT and CDR2 YNNKEL (reference sequence). The CDR3 is 13 amino acids. Trimming took 2 bases from V and 4 from J, leaving 5 bases between them.

This clonotype has more than one count but fewer than ten. The genes are TRBV15 and TRBJ2-4; unclear D gene. Germline values: CDR1 LNHNV, CDR2 YYDKDF (reference sequence). The CDR3 runs 14 residues. Deletions cut 1 base from V and 7 bases from J, with 11 bases between. CDR3 region: CATSRGSGGNIQYF. Written as DNA, the CDR3 is TGTGCCACCAGCAGAGGGTCCGGTGGGAACATTCAGTACTTC.

This clonotype was observed a few times. The gene calls are TRBV12-3 or TRBV12-4 and TRBJ1-3; D not certain. CDR3 length: 16 amino acids. V lost 3 bases and J 0 bases, leaving 12 bases between the germline ends. The CDR3 loop is CASSFPPGSSGNTIYF. The CDR3 coding sequence is TGTGCCAGCAGTTTCCCCCCTGGGAGCTCTGGAAACACCATATATTTT.

This clonotype showed up just a few times. The CDR3 nucleotides are TGTGCCAGCAGCCCCCGGGGGCAAGGTCAAGAGACCCAGTACTTC. The encoded protein is CASSPRGQGQETQYF. The chain employs TRBV13 and TRBJ2-5; TRBD1 or TRBD2 may be the D gene (6 bases each). This CDR3 has 15 residues. CDR1 is PRHDT, CDR2 FYEKMQ, per germline (reference sequence). Trimming removed 5 bases at V and 2 bases at J, with 15 bases between.

This CDR3 reads CASSFDRGEQFF. As DNA, the CDR3 is TGTGCCAGCAGCTTCGACAGGGGCGAGCAGTTCTTC. The chain is built from TRBV11-2 and TRBJ2-1; TRBD1 matches at 8 bases. The J segment lost 10 bases and the V segment lost 3 bases, leaving 2 bases of the junction unmatched. The CDR3 spans 12 residues. The V gene's germline CDR1 is SGHAT and CDR2 FQNNGV.

This clonotype was counted many times. V gene TRBV12-3 or TRBV12-4 combines with J gene TRBJ2-3, with 9 bases identical to TRBD2. The length of the CDR3 is 17 residues. J lost 6 bases, V lost 2 bases, and 12 bases had no gene match. CDR3 bases: TGTGCCAGCAGTTTATCCCCTAGCGGGATAGCTAAGGATACGCAGTATTTT. Amino acids: CASSLSPSGIAKDTQYF.

This clonotype appeared a few times. V gene TRBV20-1 combines with J gene TRBJ2-1; D is unclear. The CDR3 runs to 12 residues. Germline CDR1 is DFQATT and CDR2 is SNEGSKA (reference sequence). Trimming took 4 bases from V and 8 from J, leaving 12 bases between them. This CDR3 reads CSATSYRDEQFF. In DNA, the CDR3 is TGCAGTGCTACTTCTTACCGGGATGAGCAGTTCTTC.